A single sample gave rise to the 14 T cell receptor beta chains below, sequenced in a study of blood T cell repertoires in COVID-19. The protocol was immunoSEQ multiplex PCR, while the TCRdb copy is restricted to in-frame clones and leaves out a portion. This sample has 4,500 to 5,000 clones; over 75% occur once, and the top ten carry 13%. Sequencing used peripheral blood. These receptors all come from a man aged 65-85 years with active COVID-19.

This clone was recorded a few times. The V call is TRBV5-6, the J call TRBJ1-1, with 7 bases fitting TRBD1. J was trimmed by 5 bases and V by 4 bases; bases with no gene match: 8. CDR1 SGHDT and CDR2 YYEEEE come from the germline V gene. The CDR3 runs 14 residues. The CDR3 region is CASSNSRQGTEAFF. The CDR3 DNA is TGTGCCAGCAGCAACTCTCGACAGGGAACTGAAGCTTTCTTT.

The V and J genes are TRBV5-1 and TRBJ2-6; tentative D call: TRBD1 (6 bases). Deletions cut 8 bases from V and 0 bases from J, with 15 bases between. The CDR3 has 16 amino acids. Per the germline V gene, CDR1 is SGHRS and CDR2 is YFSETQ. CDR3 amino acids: CASSSSGVSGANVLTF. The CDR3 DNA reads TGCGCCAGTAGCAGCTCAGGGGTCTCTGGGGCCAACGTCCTGACTTTC.

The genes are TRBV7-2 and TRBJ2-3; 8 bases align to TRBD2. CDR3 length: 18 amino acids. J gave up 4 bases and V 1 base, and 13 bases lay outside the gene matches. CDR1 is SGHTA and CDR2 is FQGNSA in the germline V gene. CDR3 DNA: TGTGCCAGCAGCTTAGACCCGCGGGGCGGGGGGTTGTCAGATACGCAGTATTTT. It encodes CASSLDPRGGGLSDTQYF.

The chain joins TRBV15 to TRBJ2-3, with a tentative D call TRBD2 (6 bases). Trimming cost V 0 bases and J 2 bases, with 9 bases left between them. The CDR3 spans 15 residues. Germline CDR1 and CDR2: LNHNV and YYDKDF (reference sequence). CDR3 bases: TGTGCCACCAGCAGAGATCGGGGGTACACAGATACGCAGTATTTT. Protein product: CATSRDRGYTDTQYF. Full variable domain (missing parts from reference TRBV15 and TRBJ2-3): DAMVIQNPRYQVTQFGKPVTLSCSQTLNHNVMYWYQQKSSQAPKLLFHYYDKDFNNEADTPDNFQSRRPNTSFCFLDIRSPGLGDTAMYLCATSRDRGYTDTQYFGPGTRLTVL.

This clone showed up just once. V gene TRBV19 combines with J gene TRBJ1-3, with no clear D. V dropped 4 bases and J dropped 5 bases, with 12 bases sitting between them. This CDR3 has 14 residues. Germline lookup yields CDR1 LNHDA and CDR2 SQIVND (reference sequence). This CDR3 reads CASSTLVGRNTIYF. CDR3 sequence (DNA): TGTGCCAGTAGTACCCTCGTCGGGAGAAACACCATATATTTT. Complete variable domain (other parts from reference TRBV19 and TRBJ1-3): DGGITQSPKYLFRKEGQNVTLSCEQNLNHDAMYWYRQDPGQGLRLIYYSQIVNDFQKGDIAEGYSVSREKKESFPLTVTSAQKNPTAFYLCASSTLVGRNTIYFGEGSWLTVV.

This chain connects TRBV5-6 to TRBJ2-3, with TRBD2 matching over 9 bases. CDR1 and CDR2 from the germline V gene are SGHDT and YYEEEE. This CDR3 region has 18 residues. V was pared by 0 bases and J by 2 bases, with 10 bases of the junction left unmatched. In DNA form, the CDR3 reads TGTGCCAGCAGCTTGGCTGGGCGGGGGGGTTTCCTCACAGATACGCAGTATTTT. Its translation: CASSLAGRGGFLTDTQYF. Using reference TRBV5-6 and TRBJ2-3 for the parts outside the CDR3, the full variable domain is DAGVTQSPTHLIKTRGQQVTLRCSPKSGHDTVSWYQQALGQGPQFIFQYYEEEERQRGNFPDRFSGHQFPNYSSELNVNALLLGDSALYLCASSLAGRGGFLTDTQYFGPGTRLTVL.

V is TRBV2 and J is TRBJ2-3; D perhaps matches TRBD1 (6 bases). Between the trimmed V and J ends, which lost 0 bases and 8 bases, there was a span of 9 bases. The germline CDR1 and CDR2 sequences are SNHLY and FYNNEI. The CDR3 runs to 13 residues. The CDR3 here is CASSEAGRGTQYF. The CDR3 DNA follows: TGTGCCAGCAGTGAAGCGGGCAGGGGTACGCAGTATTTT. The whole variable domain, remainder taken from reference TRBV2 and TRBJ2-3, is EPEVTQTPSHQVTQMGQEVILRCVPISNHLYFYWYRQILGQKVEFLVSFYNNEISEKSEIFDDQFSVERPDGSNFTLKIRSTKLEDSAMYFCASSEAGRGTQYFGPGTRLTVL.

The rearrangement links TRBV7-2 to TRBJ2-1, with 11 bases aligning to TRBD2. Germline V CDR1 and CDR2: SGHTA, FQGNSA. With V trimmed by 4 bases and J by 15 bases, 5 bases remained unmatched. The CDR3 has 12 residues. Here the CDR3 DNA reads TGTGCCAGCAGCTCCCGACTAGCGGGGCTGTTCTTC. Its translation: CASSSRLAGLFF.

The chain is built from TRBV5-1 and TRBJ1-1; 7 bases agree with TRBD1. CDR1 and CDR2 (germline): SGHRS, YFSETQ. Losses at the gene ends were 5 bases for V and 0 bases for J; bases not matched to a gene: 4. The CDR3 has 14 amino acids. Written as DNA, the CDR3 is TGCGCCAGCAGTCGCGACAGGGTGAACACTGAAGCTTTCTTT. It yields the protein CASSRDRVNTEAFF.

CDR3 nucleotide sequence: TGTGCCAGCTCACCTCCTAGCGTGAACACCGGGGAGCTGTTTTTT. This sequence encodes CASSPPSVNTGELFF. V gene TRBV18 combines with J gene TRBJ2-2; a weak D match, TRBD2 (6 bases). The CDR3 contains 15 residues. Trimming took 3 bases from V and 1 from J, leaving 9 bases between them. The germline V gene encodes CDR1 KGHSH and CDR2 LQKENI.

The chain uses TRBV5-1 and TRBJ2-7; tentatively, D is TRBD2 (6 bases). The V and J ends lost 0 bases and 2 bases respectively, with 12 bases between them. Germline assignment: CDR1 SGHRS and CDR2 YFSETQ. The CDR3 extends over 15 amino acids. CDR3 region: CASSLVGGRAYEQYF. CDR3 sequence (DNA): TGCGCCAGCAGCTTGGTGGGGGGTCGGGCCTACGAGCAGTACTTC.

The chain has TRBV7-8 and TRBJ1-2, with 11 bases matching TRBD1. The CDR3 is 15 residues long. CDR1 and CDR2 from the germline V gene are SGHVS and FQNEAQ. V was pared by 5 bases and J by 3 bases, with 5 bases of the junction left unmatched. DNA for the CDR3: TGTGCCAGCAGCCTCTCGGGACAGGGGGACTATGGCTACACCTTC. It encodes CASSLSGQGDYGYTF.

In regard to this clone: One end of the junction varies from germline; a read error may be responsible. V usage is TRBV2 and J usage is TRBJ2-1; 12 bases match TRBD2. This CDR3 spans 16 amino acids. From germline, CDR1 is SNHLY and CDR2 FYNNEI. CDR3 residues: CASSERPLAGGNGQFF. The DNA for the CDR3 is TGTGCCAGCAGTGAAAGGCCACTAGCGGGGGGAAATGGGCAGTTCTTC. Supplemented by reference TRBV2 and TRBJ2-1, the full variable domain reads EPEVTQTPSHQVTQMGQEVILRCVPISNHLYFYWYRQILGQKVEFLVSFYNNEISEKSEIFDDQFSVERPDGSNFTLKIRSTKLEDSAMYFCASSERPLAGGNGQFFGPGTRLTVL.

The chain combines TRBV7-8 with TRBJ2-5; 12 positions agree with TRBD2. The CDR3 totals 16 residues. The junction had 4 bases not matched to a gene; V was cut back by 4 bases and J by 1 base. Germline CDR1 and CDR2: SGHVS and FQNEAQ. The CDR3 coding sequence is TGTGCCAGCAGCTCCCAGACTAGCGGGGGCCAAGAGACCCAGTACTTC. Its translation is CASSSQTSGGQETQYF.